The subject of this entry is one TCR beta chain. Its binding antigen is unknown. No base-level quality is on record; no much larger clone is a single base apart. In total, more than 500 healthy bone marrow donors made up the cohort. At the time of sampling, every cohort member was nominally healthy, though immune exposures that went unrecorded were likely present. The donor tested CMV seropositive, placing the donor among the approximately 310 seropositive members of the cohort. A peripheral blood sample was collected from each donor, and TCR beta sequencing was performed on peripheral blood mononuclear cells. Genomic DNA extraction from the blood cell samples was performed with the Qiagen DNeasy Blood Extraction Kit. From its cysteine to its phenylalanine, the CDR3 spans 17 amino acids. Kept here is only the CDR3 DNA, which spans 51 bases and is read in frame from base 1. The germline V gene supplies CDR1 SGHTS and CDR2 YDEGEE. Trimming leaves V shorter by 4 bases and J shorter by 0 bases, with the junction holding 10 bases beyond the gene matches.

These data come from a study of cytomegalovirus exposure and HLA in healthy donors (dated by TCRdb to 2017 to 2019). A note on the overall study: In an earlier analysis of 587 of the donors, 276 Gb of sequence data and 90 million to 120 million unique TCR beta sequences from approximately 180 million T cells were reported. Roughly 300 gigabases of sequencing data and around 87 million unique TCR sequences were included in an early release covering 500 to 750 HLA-typed donors. The genetic ancestry cluster associated with self-reported Caucasian donors included roughly four fifths of the 398 genotyped donors. The study was designed to test whether signatures of past pathogen exposure could be identified by cataloging public T cell receptors. Using immunosequencing, the study profiled T cell repertoires from fewer than 850 subjects and related those repertoires to cytomegalovirus serostatus. Besides the first cohort of roughly 660 subjects, a separate validation cohort made up of 120 or so different subjects was used. High-throughput TCR immunosequencing, statistical association of individual TCRs with disease status, and machine learning were combined to predict cytomegalovirus infection status. A later analysis re-analyzed previously published TCR beta repertoires from 500 to 700 donors and added high-resolution HLA genotyping to study TCR occurrence patterns. The later analysis used no new phenotypic data to find candidate immune exposures, relying instead on TCR beta sequences and their occurrence across donors. In an earlier analysis of 587 of the donors, high-throughput TCR beta sequencing was used to judge whether each TCR beta V gene segment behaved as functional or pseudogenic. Donor age, sex, ethnicity and CMV serostatus were compiled together with the repertoire data. In a later genetic analysis, genome-wide SNP genotypes for 398 of the 666 donors were used, and that subset was treated as a discovery cohort. All discovery cohort repertoires had been generated using a single sequencing platform. Both class I and class II loci were covered by HLA typing, at four-digit resolution. The number of typed donors differed by locus: about 629-630 for A, B, C, DRB1 and DQB1; about 520 for DQA1; 606 for DPA1; and 400 to 480 for DPB1. Roughly 5 DR-DQ haplotypes were handled as single units for association and clustering because linkage in the cohort was strong. Among 300 to 500 genotyped donors of the cohort, an average of approximately 240,000 unique TCR beta nucleotide sequences was sequenced per donor, of which roughly 17% were non-productive. General study outcomes and caveats: In a later analysis, the rate of TCR association differed among HLA loci, with DRB1 alleles having the most associated TCRs and HLA-C alleles having the fewest. In a later analysis, HLA-associated TCR beta chains were found to be more clonally expanded and to have lower generation probabilities than equally common non-associated chains. In a later genetic analysis, fewer N-insertions in productive TCRs were reported among donors in an Asian-associated ancestry cluster than the roughly 700-donor mean. Correlated functional status among segregating V segments might reflect linkage disequilibrium, but an unknown experimental factor could not be ruled out. Because HLA typing was unavailable for some donors at each locus, only the typed subset was used in association tests. Because the 87-base-pair reads could not distinguish some IMGT-functional V segments, including TRBV6-2 and TRBV6-3, those segments were excluded. In a later genetic analysis, a missense DCLRE1C variant was associated with V-gene and J-gene trimming of TCR beta chains, and the association was replicated in an independent cohort. While some public TCRs were present in many individuals, most TCR sequences turned up only very rarely across donors. Specific HLA alleles were associated with 15,000 to 20,000 TCR beta sequences at a false discovery rate of 0.05 in a later analysis. Three of the identified cytomegalovirus-associated TCR beta chains were confirmed in vitro to be specific for cytomegalovirus antigens. A further reported finding was that TCR beta sequences accurately predicted the HLA-A and HLA-B alleles for most subjects in the first cohort. Because counts were too low, around 17 rarely observed V segments, including chromosome 9 orphons, were left out of the earlier analysis of about 620 of the donors. When HLA alleles, especially DR and DQ, strongly co-occurred, TCR associations were difficult to assign to individual alleles. The authors suggested that the approach could potentially be generalized to other disease states and immunological phenotypes. A cluster of highly shared sequence variants was judged likely to be a technical artifact of the sequencing pipeline. The presence/absence analyses assumed that sequencing depth was roughly uniform across donors, and that assumption may not be true. In the study, approximately 150 TCR beta chains were listed as associated with cytomegalovirus. This cohort had only TCR beta chains sequenced, and the lack of alpha or paired-chain data limited which features could be detected. Several of the top co-occurrence clusters appeared to be linked to parvovirus B19, influenza, CMV and Epstein-Barr virus, according to a later analysis. The only immune exposure information available for the cohort was CMV serostatus. The classifier was reported to diagnose cytomegalovirus status with high specificity and sensitivity in both the original and validation cohorts. Most CMV-associated TCR beta chains appeared to be HLA-restricted in a later analysis, and the HLA associations seemed to be driven largely by CMV exposure. Broadly in line with IMGT annotations, most TCR beta V segments showed up in productive rearrangements about 87% or about 30% of the time in an earlier analysis of several hundred of the donors.

The library was built by means of the immunoSEQ multiplex PCR assay. The multiplex PCR relied on a mix of 60 forward primers for TCR Vbeta segments and 13 reverse primers for TCR Jbeta segments. Amplification of the CDR3 region of rearranged TCR beta genes was performed with a multiplex PCR assay on genomic DNA. The amplified TCR beta libraries were sequenced on the Illumina HiSeq System as 87-base-pair reads. The authors processed their data as follows. Across the 670 or so repertoires, a later analysis counted 80 million or so unique TCR beta chains, 9 million to 14 million of which were shared by at least two donors. A nearest-neighbor algorithm error-corrected the raw reads and collapsed the reads into unique sequences, merging closely related sequences to remove PCR and sequencing errors. Alignment of CDR3 sequences to IMGT reference sequences was used to assign V, D and J gene segments. For a sequence to be retained, at least a six-nucleotide match to both a V gene segment and a J gene segment was required. A rearrangement was called productive if the CDR3 had no stop codons and remained in frame with V and J, and every other rearrangement was called non-productive. Following IMGT convention, CDR3 was defined as the stretch from the second conserved V-encoded cysteine up to the conserved J-encoded phenylalanine. The earlier analysis of some 540 of the donors excluded any sequence lacking an unambiguous match to a single V gene segment. In an earlier analysis of some 590 of the donors, a V segment was called functional when productive rearrangements were above 56.7%, and segregating when the standard deviation between donors exceeded 5%. To diagnose cytomegalovirus status from the catalog of TCR beta chain sequences, a statistical classification framework was built. A later analysis assigned V and J genes by comparing TCR nucleotide sequences with IMGT/GENE-DB human TR gene sequences. A later analysis assigned CDR3 sequences and most-parsimonious VDJ recombination scenarios with the TCRdist pipeline. In a later analysis, every TCR beta chain was defined by the combination of its CDR3 amino acid sequence and its V-gene family, and reads without a unique V-gene family were dropped. As a way to deal with suspected cross-contamination and a sequencing artifact, a later analysis dropped more than 500 nucleotide sequences that were highly shared and had low generation probability. For each public chain, a later analysis derived a clonal expansion index from normalized ranks of inferred template counts within each repertoire. A later analysis computed generation probabilities with a VDJ recombination model fitted to out-of-frame rearrangements, and checked the results against IGoR. A later analysis scored TCR-TCR, TCR-HLA and TCR-CMV co-occurrence with hypergeometric tests, applying a repertoire-size bias correction to TCR pairs. To estimate false discovery rates, a later analysis permuted the HLA or CMV assignments 20 times. In a later analysis, co-occurring TCRs were grouped using DBSCAN, and TCRdist sequence similarity was added for clustering within HLA-allele-positive subsets. Repertoires with fewer than 30,000 or more than 120,000 public chains, plus five repertoires with anomalous nucleotide sharing, were excluded from co-occurrence clustering. The table was pulled from immuneACCESS by TCRdb, which kept in-frame rearrangements only. Such tables lose some clones; where checked, under half of the loss comes from unresolved V genes, and the rest has no known cause. Clone size and the V and J calls come from that table; the DNA yielded D and trimming. This sample is represented by about 180,000 clones; less than 90% of them were singletons. The top ten constitute around 1.4% of the sample.

Specimen: PBMCs. This clonotype originated in a girl aged 10-17 years in good health and CMV-seropositive. Recombination connected TRBV5-8 to TRBJ1-3; 7 bases in the middle match TRBD1. The nucleotide sequence is given as TGTGCCAGCAGCCAAACCGGGACAGTTGGCTCTGGAAACACCATATATTTT. It is translated as CASSQTGTVGSGNTIYF.